The following is a T cell receptor beta chain sequence with its context. Beta-chain TCR CDR3 regions were amplified from RNA transcripts. HTBI primers primed a first-round RT-PCR, and a second-round multiplex PCR followed. TCRdb used MiXCR to reprocess the multiplex PCR reads, holding one entry per CDR3 protein. The sample includes over 500,000 distinct CDR3 sequences, about 20% of them seen just once. This record belongs to a study of Graves' ophthalmopathy and Graves' hyperthyroidism. CDR3 length equals 15 residues. V was clipped by 0 bases and J by 1 base, with 10 bases between them. CDR1 is MNHEY and CDR2 is SVGAGI in the germline V gene.

The origin of this receptor is a woman aged 18 to 35 with stable Graves' hyperthyroidism. Some clones in this sample may be carry-over from other donors' samples. Sequencing used peripheral blood. V and J are TRBV6-5 and TRBJ2-7; D is unclear. This CDR3 is CASSYSIAGSYEQYF. For the CDR3, the DNA is TGTGCCAGCAGTTACTCGATAGCCGGATCCTACGAGCAGTACTTC.